This T cell receptor (beta chain) was captured in a study of T cells in Graves' hyperthyroidism and ophthalmopathy (dated by TCRdb to between 2018 and 2021). Study-level background: Peripheral blood samples were taken at the time of initial diagnosis, prior to any treatment. TCR V-J signatures able to tell the groups apart were searched for in a discovery cohort of 90 to 100 patients, of whom around 43 had Graves' ophthalmopathy and some 60 had stable Graves' hyperthyroidism. An independent validation cohort of fewer than 20 hyperthyroidism patients and 15 or so patients who later progressed to ophthalmopathy tested prospective prediction of ophthalmopathy. The 100 or so discovery patients were randomly split 7:3 into training and test sets. Thyroid tissue and blood T-cell repertoires from several Graves' hyperthyroidism patients were also compared in the study. Following sampling, methimazole starting at 30 mg daily was given to hyperthyroidism patients, and high-dose intravenous methylprednisolone was given to ophthalmopathy patients. The paper describes TCR Vbeta CDR3 sequencing of 120 to 150 peripheral blood samples, made up of approximately 40 ophthalmopathy patients, 70 to 75 hyperthyroidism patients and around 17 progressor patients. General findings and caveats noted by the study authors: No statistical method was used to set the sample size in advance, and investigators knew the group allocation. Blood samples also contained most of the expanded thyroid clonotypes (frequency above 0.001), which suggests that blood repertoires may reflect thyroid immune responses. A 13 V-J signature model separated ophthalmopathy from stable hyperthyroidism, with roughly 88% sensitivity and roughly 81% specificity in cross-validation and 80%/75% in testing. In validation, the model predicted progression to ophthalmopathy with around 71% sensitivity and approximately 72% specificity, a median of 6.5 months before onset.

Hyperthyroidism patients were aged 18 to 65 years and newly diagnosed, with disease duration of less than 2 months. Patients with uncontrolled infections, other autoimmune diseases, pregnancy or lactation were excluded. Clinical symptoms, serum thyroxine and TRAb, thyroid ultrasound, and orbital computed tomography formed the basis for the diagnoses. For progressor patients, blood was drawn at the first diagnosis of hyperthyroidism, before any ophthalmopathy symptoms had appeared. Ficoll-Paque density gradient centrifugation was used to isolate PBMCs from approximately 11 ml of fresh peripheral blood. Patients classed as progressors first received a Graves' hyperthyroidism diagnosis and then went on to develop ophthalmopathy during follow-up. Total RNA was extracted with Trizol reagent, and quality was checked on an Agilent 2100 Bioanalyzer. This clonotype appeared many times. Its antigen target is currently unknown. Base-call qualities are not available, and no considerably larger clone is one nucleotide away.

The CDR3 runs 15 residues from the cysteine to the phenylalanine. Only the CDR3 DNA stays, 45 bases, in frame from base 1. Relative to germline, V is 3 bases shorter and J is 4 bases shorter, with 13 bases between their ends. For CDR1 and CDR2, the germline V gene lists SGHAT and FQNNGV. The TCR beta CDR3 regions were amplified from RNA transcripts. For the first round of RT-PCR on the TCR CDR3, the HTBI primer set was used together with the Qiagen OneStep RT-PCR kit. A second multiplex PCR round built the libraries, followed by size selection and purification. Libraries were sequenced paired-end with 100 bp reads on an Illumina HiSeq2000. Per the authors' processing: Raw data were processed with SOAPnuke, discarding reads with adapters, uncalled bases, mean Phred below 15, or no exact constant-primer or identifier match. High-quality paired reads were merged using COPE v1.2.5, and each unique nucleotide sequence was defined as a clonotype. MiTCR v1.1 was used to align the clonotypes against IMGT TRBV, TRBD and TRBJ reference segments. Only V-J combinations with frequency above 0.0001, covering 98% to 99.2% of repertoires, were analysed. The TCS score was defined as the ratio of F50 (clonal expansion) to E x V (chaos), calculated using BLOSUM62-based TCRdist between CDR3 peptides within each V-J. Welch's t-statistics and random forest reduced some 510 V-J features to about 13, which were used in a naive Bayes classifier (R e1071). TCRdb handled the public reads itself, with Q25 trimming in fastp and clone calling in MiXCR, and kept productive beta chains. Rows with one shared CDR3 protein collapse into an entry with the most common genes and DNA. None of the V and J calls come from the authors' own analysis; TCRdb made them. Here the sample has about 770,000 distinct CDR3 sequences; about 19% occur a single time. Together, the top ten hold roughly 17% of the sample.

The receptor comes from a woman between 45 and 65 years old with Graves' hyperthyroidism that later progressed to Graves' ophthalmopathy. Sequencing was done on a sample of blood. Recombination joined TRBV11-2 with TRBJ2-1; possibly the D gene is TRBD2, per 5 matching bases. In nucleotides, the sequence is TGTGCCAGCAGCTTCCAACTAGTATTGTACAATGAGCAGTTCTTC. It specifies CASSFQLVLYNEQFF.